Following are 29 T cell receptor beta chains from one sample sequenced in a study of blood T cell repertoires in COVID-19 (dated by TCRdb to 2020 to 2021). The library was made by the immunoSEQ multiplex PCR assay. In its TCRdb copy, this immuneACCESS table keeps in-frame sequences only and misses some clones. Where compared with another copy, unresolved V genes explain less than half of these, and the others have no known cause. For this sample the table gives fewer than 200,000 clones, of which 70% to 90% were detected only once. Of the sample, 2% to 3% falls within the top ten clones. Sequencing input: peripheral blood. The receptors derive from a man aged 35 to 55 with active or convalescent COVID-19.

V gene TRBV6-5 combines with J gene TRBJ2-3, with 8 bases aligning to TRBD2. Trimming at V came to 7 bases and at J to 4 bases, leaving 10 bases not matched to a gene. The CDR3 is 15 amino acids. Germline V gene lookup returns CDR1 MNHEY and CDR2 SVGAGI. The CDR3 coding sequence is TGTGCCAGCACTAAGACGGGGGGGCAGGCAGATACGCAGTATTTT. Its protein product is CASTKTGGQADTQYF.

The rearrangement uses TRBV7-3 and TRBJ2-2; 8 bases are shared with TRBD2. CDR1 and CDR2 from the germline V gene are SGHTA and FQGTGA. This CDR3 comprises 16 residues. The ends lost 1 base at V and 1 base at J; junction bases unmatched: 2. CDR3 bases: TGTGCCAGCAGCTTAAGGCTAGCGGGGAACACCGGGGAGCTGTTTTTT. Translation: CASSLRLAGNTGELFF.

The V gene is TRBV4-3, the J gene TRBJ1-6, with D unclear. Germline V CDR1 and CDR2: LGHNA, YSLEER. The CDR3 loop spans 14 amino acids. The V and J ends lost 0 bases and 9 bases respectively, with 9 bases between them. The CDR3 region is CASSQDSESSPLHF. DNA of the CDR3: TGCGCCAGCAGCCAAGATTCCGAGAGTTCACCCCTCCACTTT.

Notes on this clone: Other DNA variants within this sample encode the same CDR3. This sequence joins TRBV2 and TRBJ2-5; 8 nucleotides agree with TRBD1. The CDR3 is 14 residues long. J lost 1 base, V lost 6 bases, and 4 bases had no gene match. The germline CDR1 and CDR2 sequences are SNHLY and FYNNEI. CDR3 coding DNA: TGTGCCAGCAGCAAGGACAGGGCCCAAGAGACCCAGTACTTC. Residues: CASSKDRAQETQYF.

The chain carries TRBV4-1 and TRBJ1-1; 7 positions match TRBD1. With 0 bases clipped from V and 9 bases from J, the junction kept 7 bases outside the gene matches. CDR3 length equals 14 residues. Germline V gene sequence: CDR1 MGHRA, CDR2 YSYEKL. The CDR3 region has the DNA TGCGCCAGCAGCCAAGAACGGGGACAGTCCCAAGCTTTCTTT. This sequence encodes CASSQERGQSQAFF.

The CDR3 region has the DNA TGTGCCAGCAGCGCAAAACAAAACACCGGGGAGCTGTTTTTT. Amino acid sequence: CASSAKQNTGELFF. V is TRBV9 and J is TRBJ2-2; no reliable D call. V was shortened by 3 bases and J by 2 bases, with 8 bases between the two germline ends. CDR1 is SGDLS and CDR2 is YYNGEE in the germline V gene. The CDR3 contains 14 residues.

The CDR3 loop reads CATRQDSYNEQFF. The CDR3 bases are TGTGCCACTCGACAGGATTCGTACAATGAGCAGTTCTTC. J is TRBJ2-1 and V is TRBV6-5; tentatively, D is TRBD1 (6 bases). The V end was cut by 10 bases, the J end by 4 bases, with 14 bases between. There are 13 residues in the CDR3. The V gene's germline CDR1 is MNHEY and CDR2 SVGAGI.

A note on this clone: Other DNA sequences in this specimen translate into the identical CDR3. The CDR3 DNA sequence: TGTGCCAGCAGCAGGACGGGGACTAACTATGGCTACACCTTC. Translation: CASSRTGTNYGYTF. This chain connects TRBV6-5 to TRBJ1-2; no firm D call. CDR1 and CDR2 from the germline V gene are MNHEY and SVGAGI. With 6 bases removed from V and 0 bases from J, the gap between germline ends came to 11 bases. CDR3 length equals 14 residues.

The chain has TRBV11-2 and TRBJ1-4; D might be TRBD1 (6 bases). V shed 2 bases and J shed 7 bases, with 17 bases lying between them. CDR3 length: 16 residues. Germline CDR1 reads SGHAT; CDR2 reads FQNNGV. CDR3 region: CASSLSLLTRGEKLFF. DNA of the CDR3: TGTGCCAGCAGCTTATCCCTCCTAACCAGGGGTGAAAAACTGTTTTTT.

The chain links TRBV29-1 to TRBJ2-3, with 9 bases that match TRBD1. V gave up 8 bases and J gave up 3 bases; unmatched junction bases: 9. The germline V gene has CDR1 SQVTM and CDR2 ANQGSEA. This CDR3 has 14 residues. In DNA, the CDR3 is TGCAGCAGCCATCCGGGACAGGGAACAGATACGCAGTATTTT. This gives the protein CSSHPGQGTDTQYF.

The V gene is TRBV30, the J gene TRBJ1-1; a possible D gene is TRBD1 (5 bases). This CDR3 comprises 15 residues. V was cut by 0 bases and J by 4 bases, with 15 bases left in between. Germline V gene sequence: CDR1 GTSNPN, CDR2 SVGIG (reference sequence). The CDR3 DNA is TGTGCCTGGAGTGTAAGGGTTGCAGGGCGCACTGAAGCTTTCTTT. Residues: CAWSVRVAGRTEAFF.

The chain recombines TRBV18 with TRBJ1-3; D not certain. Germline V CDR1 and CDR2: KGHSH, LQKENI. This CDR3 contains 18 residues. V was cut by 0 bases and J by 0 bases, with 15 bases left in between. CDR3 nucleotides: TGTGCCAGCTCACCACCGGGTTCCAGGACTTTCTCTGGAAACACCATATATTTT. Translated: CASSPPGSRTFSGNTIYF.

The rearrangement joins TRBV10-3 to TRBJ1-1; D is perhaps TRBD1 (5 bases). V dropped 0 bases and J dropped 3 bases, with 11 bases sitting between them. The CDR3 has 15 amino acids. Per germline, CDR1 ENHRY and CDR2 SYGVKD. This CDR3 is CAISESGEGDTEAFF. The CDR3 bases are TGTGCCATCAGTGAGTCGGGGGAGGGAGACACTGAAGCTTTCTTT.

The V and J genes are TRBV7-2 and TRBJ2-6; possible D gene TRBD2, 6 bases. V gave up 2 bases and J gave up 4 bases, with 12 bases separating them. The germline V gene has CDR1 SGHTA and CDR2 FQGNSA. This CDR3 is built from 16 residues. The CDR3 nucleotides are TGTGCCAGCAGCTTATCCGGGGGAGGCGGGGCCAACGTCCTGACTTTC. It is translated as CASSLSGGGGANVLTF.

The chain links TRBV27 to TRBJ1-6, with 8 bases matching TRBD1. V shed 3 bases and J 6 bases; nucleotides not matched to a gene: 4. The length of the CDR3 is 15 residues. Germline CDR1 MNHEY, CDR2 SMNVEV (reference sequence). The CDR3, as DNA: TGTGCCAGCAGTTTGACGGACAGGGCTAATTCACCCCTCCACTTT. Translation gives CASSLTDRANSPLHF.

This rearrangement joins TRBV7-2 to TRBJ2-2; TRBD1 matches 7 bases. This CDR3 comprises 15 residues. CDR1 is SGHTA and CDR2 is FQGNSA in the germline V gene. Trimming removed 5 bases from V and 6 bases from J; junction bases left unmatched: 9. The CDR3 DNA sequence: TGTGCCAGCAGCCCGTACTCACAGGGGCCCGGGGAGCTGTTTTTT. It codes for CASSPYSQGPGELFF.

This chain uses TRBV3-1 (or the pseudogene TRBV3-2) with TRBJ1-1; D not certain. Germline values: CDR1 LGHDT, CDR2 YNNKEL (reference sequence). The CDR3 loop spans 15 amino acids. Trimming left V 2 bases short and J 0 bases short, with 10 bases between. CDR3 sequence (DNA): TGTGCCAGCAGCCAATCACAGACACTGAACACTGAAGCTTTCTTT. Translation: CASSQSQTLNTEAFF.

V and J are TRBV20-1 and TRBJ1-2; TRBD1 is a possible D gene (6 bases). With 4 bases removed from V and 7 bases from J, the gap between germline ends came to 10 bases. Looked up from germline, CDR1 is DFQATT and CDR2 is SNEGSKA (reference sequence). The CDR3 contains 11 residues. This CDR3 reads CSATSGAGYTF. The CDR3 DNA is TGCAGTGCTACTTCAGGGGCTGGCTACACCTTC.

The V gene is TRBV5-1, the J gene TRBJ1-6; tentatively, D is TRBD1 (5 bases). From germline, CDR1 is SGHRS and CDR2 YFSETQ. V lost 2 bases to trimming and J lost 6 bases, with 18 bases between them. The CDR3 covers 17 residues. CDR3 region: CASSLRQSEARNSPLHF. In DNA, the CDR3 is TGCGCCAGCAGCTTACGACAGTCCGAAGCTCGTAATTCACCCCTCCACTTT.

This clone was detected only once. The rearrangement joins TRBV4-2 to TRBJ2-3, with 9 bases identical to TRBD2. Per germline, CDR1 LGHNA and CDR2 YNFKEQ. V lost 0 bases to trimming and J lost 0 bases; unmatched junction nucleotides: 7. CDR3 length equals 18 residues. In DNA, the CDR3 is TGTGCCAGCAGCCAAGATCATCTAGCGGGGTTGAGCACAGATACGCAGTATTTT. Its protein product is CASSQDHLAGLSTDTQYF.

This clone occurred once. CDR3 in DNA: TGTGCCAGTAGGGGCCGAGACAGGAACACCGGGGAGCTGTTTTTT. Translating gives CASRGRDRNTGELFF. V gene TRBV19 combines with J gene TRBJ2-2, with D maybe TRBD1 (5 bases). The CDR3 is 15 amino acids. Trimming took 6 bases from V and 1 from J, leaving 12 bases between them. CDR1 LNHDA and CDR2 SQIVND come from the germline V gene (reference sequence).

The chain employs TRBV12-5 and TRBJ2-2; the match to TRBD2 covers 7 bases. V was clipped by 7 bases and J by 5 bases; unmatched bases: 7. There are 14 residues in the CDR3. The germline CDR1 and CDR2 sequences are LGHNT and FRNRAP. The CDR3 nucleotides are TGTGCTAGTGCGGGGGGAACCCTGACCGGGGAGCTGTTTTTT. Residues: CASAGGTLTGELFF.

There are many counts of this clone. The chain employs TRBV6-5 and TRBJ2-7; TRBD2 matches at 7 bases. The V segment lost 1 base and the J segment 9 bases; nucleotides outside the gene matches: 6. The germline V gene encodes CDR1 MNHEY and CDR2 SVGAGI. CDR3 length equals 13 residues. CDR3 amino acids: CASSYWEGGAQYF. DNA for the CDR3: TGTGCCAGCAGTTACTGGGAGGGCGGGGCGCAGTACTTC.

This chain connects TRBV28 to TRBJ2-7; 11 bases match TRBD2. This CDR3 is 19 amino acids long. The V gene end was trimmed by 5 bases and the J gene end by 5 bases; junction bases not matched to a gene: 20. The V gene's germline CDR1 is MDHEN and CDR2 SYDVKM. The CDR3 nucleotides are TGTGCCAGCAGTCCACCCCGGAGGGCTAGCGGGGGGCCAGGGGACGAGCAGTACTTC. Its protein is CASSPPRRASGGPGDEQYF.

The chain joins TRBV5-5 to TRBJ2-5, with 8 nucleotides matching TRBD1. Germline assignment: CDR1 SGHKS and CDR2 YYEKEE (reference sequence). Germline trimming cut 4 bases from V and 4 bases from J; bases unmatched to any gene: 6. The CDR3 contains 14 residues. The CDR3 nucleotides read TGTGCCAGCAGCCCCGACAGGGGTCGAGAGACCCAGTACTTC. It encodes CASSPDRGRETQYF. Using reference TRBV5-5 and TRBJ2-5 for the parts outside the CDR3, the full variable domain is DAGVTQSPTHLIKTRGQQVTLRCSPISGHKSVSWYQQVLGQGPQFIFQYYEKEERGRGNFPDRFSARQFPNYSSELNVNALLLGDSALYLCASSPDRGRETQYFGPGTRLLVL.

The chain carries TRBV3-1 (or the pseudogene TRBV3-2) and TRBJ2-5; D ambiguous. V was pared by 4 bases and J by 5 bases, with 20 bases between. The CDR3 has 16 residues. CDR1 and CDR2 (germline): LGHDT, YNNKEL (reference sequence). CDR3 residues: CASSPLVPFTEETQYF. In DNA, the CDR3 is TGTGCCAGCAGCCCCCTTGTCCCCTTCACCGAGGAGACCCAGTACTTC.

The chain combines TRBV27 with TRBJ2-7, with D possibly matching TRBD2 (6 bases). This CDR3 region has 14 residues. With 6 bases removed from V and 4 bases from J, the gap between germline ends came to 16 bases. CDR1 is MNHEY, CDR2 SMNVEV, per germline (reference sequence). CDR3 in amino acids: CASSFGGQGYEQYF. In DNA, the CDR3 is TGTGCCAGCAGCTTCGGAGGGCAGGGTTACGAGCAGTACTTC.

The rearrangement uses TRBV5-1 and TRBJ1-6; D is possibly TRBD1 (6 bases). Trimming left V 3 bases short and J 8 bases short, with 12 bases between. The CDR3 consists of 14 residues. Germline CDR1 reads SGHRS; CDR2 reads YFSETQ. CDR3 protein: CASSWGQSHSPLHF. The DNA of the CDR3 is TGCGCCAGCAGCTGGGGGCAGAGCCATTCACCCCTCCACTTT.

This chain uses TRBV28 with TRBJ1-2; D not resolved. The V end lost 2 bases, the J end lost 1 base, and 8 bases lay between the germline ends. Germline CDR1 and CDR2: MDHEN and SYDVKM. The CDR3 has 14 residues. The CDR3 here is CASSLMRINYGYTF. CDR3 nucleotide sequence: TGTGCCAGCAGTTTAATGCGGATTAACTATGGCTACACCTTC.